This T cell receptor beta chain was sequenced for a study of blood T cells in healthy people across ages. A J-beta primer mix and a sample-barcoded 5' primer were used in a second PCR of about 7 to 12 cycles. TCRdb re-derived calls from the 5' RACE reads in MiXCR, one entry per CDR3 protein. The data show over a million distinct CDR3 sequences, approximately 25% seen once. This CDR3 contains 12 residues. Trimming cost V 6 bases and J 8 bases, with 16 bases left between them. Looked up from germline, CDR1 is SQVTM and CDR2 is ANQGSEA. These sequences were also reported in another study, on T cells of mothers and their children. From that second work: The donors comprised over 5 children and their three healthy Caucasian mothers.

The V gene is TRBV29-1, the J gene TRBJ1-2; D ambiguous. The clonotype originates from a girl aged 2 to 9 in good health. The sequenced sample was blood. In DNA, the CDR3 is TGCAGCGTCTCGACCTACGGAGAAGGCTACACCTTC. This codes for CSVSTYGEGYTF.